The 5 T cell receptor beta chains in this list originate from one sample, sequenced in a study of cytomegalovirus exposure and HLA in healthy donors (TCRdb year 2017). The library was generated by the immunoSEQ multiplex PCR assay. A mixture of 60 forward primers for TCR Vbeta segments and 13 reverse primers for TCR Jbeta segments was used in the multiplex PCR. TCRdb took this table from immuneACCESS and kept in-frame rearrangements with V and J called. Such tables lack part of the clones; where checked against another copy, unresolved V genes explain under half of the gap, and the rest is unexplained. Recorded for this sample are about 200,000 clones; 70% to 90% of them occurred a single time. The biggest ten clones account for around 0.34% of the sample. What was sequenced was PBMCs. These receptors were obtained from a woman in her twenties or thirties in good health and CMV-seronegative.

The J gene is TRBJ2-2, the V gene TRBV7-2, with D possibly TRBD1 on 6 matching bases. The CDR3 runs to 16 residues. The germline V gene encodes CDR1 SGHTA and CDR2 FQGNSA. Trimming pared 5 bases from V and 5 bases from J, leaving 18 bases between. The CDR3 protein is CASSRRGGLGTGELFF. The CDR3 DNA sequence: TGTGCCAGCAGCCGCAGGGGTGGGCTAGGGACCGGGGAGCTGTTTTTT. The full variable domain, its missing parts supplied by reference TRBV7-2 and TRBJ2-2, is GAGVSQSPSNKVTEKGKDVELRCDPISGHTALYWYRQSLGQGLEFLIYFQGNSAPDKSGLPSDRFSAERTGGSVSTLTIQRTQQEDSAVYLCASSRRGGLGTGELFFGEGSRLTVL.

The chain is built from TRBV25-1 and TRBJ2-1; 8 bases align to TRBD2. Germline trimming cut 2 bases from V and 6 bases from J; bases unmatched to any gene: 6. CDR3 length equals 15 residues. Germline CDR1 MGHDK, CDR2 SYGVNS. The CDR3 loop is CASSERGGRGNEQFF. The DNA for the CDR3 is TGTGCCAGCAGTGAACGGGGGGGCCGGGGCAATGAGCAGTTCTTC. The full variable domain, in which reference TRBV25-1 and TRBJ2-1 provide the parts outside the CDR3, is EADIYQTPRYLVIGTGKKITLECSQTMGHDKMYWYQQDPGMELHLIHYSYGVNSTEKGDLSSESTVSRIRTEHFPLTLESARPSHTSQYLCASSERGGRGNEQFFGPGTRLTVL.

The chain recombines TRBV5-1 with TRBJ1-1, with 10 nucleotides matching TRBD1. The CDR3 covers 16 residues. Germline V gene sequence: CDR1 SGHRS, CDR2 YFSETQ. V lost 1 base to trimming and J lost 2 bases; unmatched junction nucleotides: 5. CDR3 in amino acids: CASSLRQGAGNTEAFF. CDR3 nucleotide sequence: TGCGCCAGCAGCTTGAGACAGGGGGCGGGAAACACTGAAGCTTTCTTT.

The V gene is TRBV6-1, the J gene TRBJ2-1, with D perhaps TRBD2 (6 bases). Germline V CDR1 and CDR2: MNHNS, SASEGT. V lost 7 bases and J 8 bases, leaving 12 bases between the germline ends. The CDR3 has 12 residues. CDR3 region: CASNPTRDEQFF. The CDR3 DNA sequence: TGTGCCAGCAACCCGACTAGGGATGAGCAGTTCTTC.

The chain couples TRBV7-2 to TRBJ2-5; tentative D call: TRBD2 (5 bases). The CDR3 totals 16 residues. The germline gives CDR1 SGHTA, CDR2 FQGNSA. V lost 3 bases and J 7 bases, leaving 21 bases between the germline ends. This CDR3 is CASSFRSRRSGGTQYF. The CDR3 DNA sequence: TGTGCCAGCAGCTTTAGGTCCCGACGATCTGGAGGGACCCAGTACTTC.